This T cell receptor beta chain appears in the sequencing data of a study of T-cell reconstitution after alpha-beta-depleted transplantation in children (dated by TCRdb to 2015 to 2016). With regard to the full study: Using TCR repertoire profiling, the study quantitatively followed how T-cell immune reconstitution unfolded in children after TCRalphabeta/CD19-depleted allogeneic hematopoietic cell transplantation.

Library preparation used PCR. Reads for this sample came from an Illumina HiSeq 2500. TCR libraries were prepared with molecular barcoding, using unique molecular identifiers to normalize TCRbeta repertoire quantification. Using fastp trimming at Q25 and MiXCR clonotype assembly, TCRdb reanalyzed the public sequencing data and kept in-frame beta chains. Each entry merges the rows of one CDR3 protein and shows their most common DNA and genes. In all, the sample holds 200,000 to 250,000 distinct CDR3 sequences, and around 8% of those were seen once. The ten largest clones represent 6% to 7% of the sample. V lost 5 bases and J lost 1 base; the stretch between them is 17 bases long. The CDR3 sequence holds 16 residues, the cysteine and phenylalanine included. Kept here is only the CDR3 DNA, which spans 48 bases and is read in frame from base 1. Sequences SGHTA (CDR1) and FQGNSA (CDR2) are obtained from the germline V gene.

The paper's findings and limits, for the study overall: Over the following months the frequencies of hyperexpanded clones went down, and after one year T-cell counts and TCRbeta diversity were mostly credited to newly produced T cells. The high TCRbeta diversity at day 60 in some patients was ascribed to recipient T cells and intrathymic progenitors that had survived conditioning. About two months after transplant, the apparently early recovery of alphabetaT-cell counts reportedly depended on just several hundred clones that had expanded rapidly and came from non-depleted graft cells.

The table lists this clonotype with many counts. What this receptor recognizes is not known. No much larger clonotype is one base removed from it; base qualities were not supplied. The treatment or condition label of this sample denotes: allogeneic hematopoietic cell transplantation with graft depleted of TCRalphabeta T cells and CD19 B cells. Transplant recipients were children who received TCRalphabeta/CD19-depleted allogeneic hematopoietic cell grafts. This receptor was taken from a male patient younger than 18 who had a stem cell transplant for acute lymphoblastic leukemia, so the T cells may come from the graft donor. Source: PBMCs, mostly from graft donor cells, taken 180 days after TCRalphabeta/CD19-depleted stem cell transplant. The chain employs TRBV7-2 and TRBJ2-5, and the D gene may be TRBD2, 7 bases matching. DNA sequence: TGTGCCAGCAGCACTCAGGGGTGGGGGGGCCAAGAGACCCAGTACTTC. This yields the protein CASSTQGWGGQETQYF.